The rows below give T cell receptor beta chains drawn from one sample of a study of T cell repertoires in cytomegalovirus infection. Their target antigens are unknown. TCRdb fed the reads into MiXCR, producing one record per CDR3 protein. The sample includes about 900,000 distinct CDR3 sequences, approximately 31% of them seen just once. This specimen consisted of cultured CD8+ T cells from PBMCs, obtained from culture after CMV antigen stimulation. Source of these receptors: a human donor in good health (CMV status not recorded). Some clones in this sample may be carry-over from other donors' samples. CDR3s include the opening cysteine and the closing phenylalanine or tryptophan. The D gene is left open where the match is weak. Where a row states a size, it is once, few, many or the class of an expanded clone; other rows omit it.

few,TRBD1,TRBJ2-4,TRBV7-6,CASSPTGTAENIQYF,TGTGCCAGCAGCCCTACCGGGACAGCAGAAAACATTCAGTACTTC
many,TRBD2,TRBJ2-1,TRBV7-2,CASSLGLAGQFF,TGTGCCAGCAGTTTAGGACTAGCGGGGCAGTTCTTC
few,.,TRBJ1-1,TRBV27,CASSPAPGGREAFF,TGTGCCAGCAGTCCCGCCCCCGGAGGAAGGGAAGCTTTCTTT
.,.,TRBJ2-6,TRBV11-2,CASSSEVSGANVLTF,TGTGCCAGCAGCAGTGAGGTTTCTGGGGCCAACGTCCTGACTTTC
few,.,TRBJ2-5,TRBV6-2/TRBV6-3,CASSYYVDQETQYF,TGTGCCAGCAGTTACTATGTGGACCAAGAGACCCAGTACTTC
few,.,TRBJ2-1,TRBV7-2,CASSLIRVGDEQFF,TGTGCCAGCAGCTTAATAAGGGTAGGAGATGAGCAGTTCTTC
.,.,TRBJ2-7,TRBV12-5,CASGLDLLVTSNEQYF,TGTGCTAGTGGTTTGGACCTACTGGTTACTTCCAACGAGCAGTACTTC
.,.,TRBJ2-7,TRBV12-3/TRBV12-4,CASSFDWAENGYEQYF,TGTGCCAGCAGTTTTGACTGGGCCGAAAACGGCTACGAGCAGTACTTC
once,TRBD2,TRBJ2-5,TRBV10-3,CAISESRLAGGPRETQYF,TGTGCCATCAGTGAGTCCAGACTAGCGGGGGGCCCAAGGGAGACCCAGTACTTC
.,.,TRBJ1-2,TRBV6-6,CASSEGPNYGYTF,TGTGCCAGCAGTGAGGGCCCTAACTATGGCTACACCTTC
.,.,TRBJ1-1,TRBV5-1,CASSFDLPGETEAFF,TGCGCCAGCAGCTTTGACCTTCCGGGAGAGACTGAAGCTTTCTTT
few,TRBD1,TRBJ2-1,TRBV7-9,CASSRRTGGNEQFF,TGTGCCAGCAGCCGAAGGACAGGGGGCAATGAGCAGTTCTTC
.,.,TRBJ1-5,TRBV15,CATSRERLQNQPQHF,TGTGCCACCAGCAGAGAACGGCTCCAAAATCAGCCCCAGCATTTT
many,.,TRBJ2-3,TRBV7-9,CASSTRIETTDTQYF,TGTGCCAGCAGCACCCGAATTGAAACCACAGATACGCAGTATTTT
.,.,TRBJ2-2,TRBV4-3,CASSQERASGELFF,TGCGCCAGCAGCCAAGAGAGGGCTTCCGGGGAGCTGTTTTTT
.,.,TRBJ2-3,TRBV12-3/TRBV12-4,CASSLGVGGLTTDTQYF,TGTGCCAGCAGTTTAGGGGTGGGGGGTTTAACCACAGATACGCAGTATTTT